This T cell receptor (beta chain) is drawn from a study of shared clonotypes between healthy human individuals. Several immunoSEQ plates held equal portions of the genomic DNA taken from each subset. The data were produced by immunoSEQ multiplex PCR, yet TCRdb's version contains in-frame clones alone and is incomplete. Found here are millions of clones, around nine tenths of them singletons; the top ten hold about 0.13%. V was clipped by 6 bases and J by 5 bases, with 16 bases between them. This CDR3 has 14 residues. The V gene's germline CDR1 is LNHDA and CDR2 SQIVND (reference sequence). Material: naive CD4+ T cells sorted from blood. Subset reported: CD45RA+ positively selected. The TCR comes from a man aged 18-30 years in good health. The rearrangement uses TRBV19 and TRBJ2-5, with D perhaps TRBD1 or TRBD2 (5 bases each). For the CDR3, the DNA is TGTGCCAGTAGCCCGTCTCAGGGCGGGGAGACCCAGTACTTC. It translates to CASSPSQGGETQYF.